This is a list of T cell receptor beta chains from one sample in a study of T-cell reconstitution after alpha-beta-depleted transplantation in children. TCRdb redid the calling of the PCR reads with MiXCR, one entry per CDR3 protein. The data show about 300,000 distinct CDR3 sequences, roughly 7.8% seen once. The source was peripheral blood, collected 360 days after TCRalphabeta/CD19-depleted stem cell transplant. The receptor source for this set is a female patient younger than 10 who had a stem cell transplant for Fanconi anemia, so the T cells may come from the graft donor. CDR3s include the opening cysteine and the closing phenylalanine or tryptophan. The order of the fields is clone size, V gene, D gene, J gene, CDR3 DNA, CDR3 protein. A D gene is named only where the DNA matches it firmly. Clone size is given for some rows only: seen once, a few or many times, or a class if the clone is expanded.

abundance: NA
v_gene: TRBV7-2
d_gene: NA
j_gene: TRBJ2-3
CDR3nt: TGTGCCAGCAGCCTGACTGGGGTAAATACGCAGTATTTT
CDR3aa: CASSLTGVNTQYF

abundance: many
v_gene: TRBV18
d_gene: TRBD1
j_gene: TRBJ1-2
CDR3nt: TGTGCCAGCTCACCACCGGGACAGGTTAACTACACCTTC
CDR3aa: CASSPPGQVNYTF

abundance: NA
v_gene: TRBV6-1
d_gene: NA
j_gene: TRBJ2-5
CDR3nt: TGTGCCAGCAGTGAGCAGGACGGGCAAGAGACCCAGTACTTC
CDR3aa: CASSEQDGQETQYF

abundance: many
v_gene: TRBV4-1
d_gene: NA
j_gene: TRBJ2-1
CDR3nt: TGCGCCAGCAGCCAAGTTAGCCCGTCTGTTAGGGGCCTTCGAAATGAGCAGTTCTTC
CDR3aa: CASSQVSPSVRGLRNEQFF

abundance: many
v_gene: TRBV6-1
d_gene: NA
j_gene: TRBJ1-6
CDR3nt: TGTGCCAGCAGTCCCGATAATTGGGAGGATTCACCCCTCCACTTT
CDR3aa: CASSPDNWEDSPLHF

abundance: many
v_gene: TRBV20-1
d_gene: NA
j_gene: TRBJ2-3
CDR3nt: TGCAGTGCTATGATTGATACGCAGTATTTT
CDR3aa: CSAMIDTQYF

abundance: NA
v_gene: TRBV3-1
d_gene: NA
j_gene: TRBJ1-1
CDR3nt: TGTGCCAGCAGCTATTACAGGGACACTGAAGCTTTCTTT
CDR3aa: CASSYYRDTEAFF

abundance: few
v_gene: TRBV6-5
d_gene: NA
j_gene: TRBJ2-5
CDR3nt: TGTGCCAGCAGTTACTCGACGTTTGCGCAGGAGACCCAGTACTTC
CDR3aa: CASSYSTFAQETQYF

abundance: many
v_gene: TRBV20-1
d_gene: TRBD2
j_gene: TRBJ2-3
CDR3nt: TGCAGTGCTATGACGGGAGGGCCAGAAGATACGCAGTATTTT
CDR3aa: CSAMTGGPEDTQYF

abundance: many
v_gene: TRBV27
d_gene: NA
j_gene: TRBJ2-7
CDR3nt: TGTGCCAGCAGTGAGGACAGTCTATTCTCCTACGAGCAGTACTTC
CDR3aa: CASSEDSLFSYEQYF

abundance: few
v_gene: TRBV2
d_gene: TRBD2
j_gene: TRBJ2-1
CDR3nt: TGTGCCAGCAGTGAGGCGGGGGACGGATTGGATGAGCAGTTCTTC
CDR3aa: CASSEAGDGLDEQFF

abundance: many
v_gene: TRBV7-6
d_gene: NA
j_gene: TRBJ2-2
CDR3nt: TGTGCCAGCAGCTTACAGCCCAACACCGGGGAGCTGTTTTTT
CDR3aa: CASSLQPNTGELFF

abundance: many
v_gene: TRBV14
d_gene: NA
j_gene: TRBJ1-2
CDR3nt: TGTGCCAGCAGCCAAGTTAGTGGCTACACCTTC
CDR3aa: CASSQVSGYTF

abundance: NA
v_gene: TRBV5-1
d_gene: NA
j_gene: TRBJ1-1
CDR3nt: TGCGCCAGCAGCTTGGGAGGGGGTTTGTTTACTGAAGCTTTCTTT
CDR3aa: CASSLGGGLFTEAFF

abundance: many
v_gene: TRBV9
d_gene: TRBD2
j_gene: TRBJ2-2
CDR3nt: TGTGCCAGCAGCGCCTATCAGCGGGGGAACACCGGGGAGCTGTTTTTT
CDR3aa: CASSAYQRGNTGELFF

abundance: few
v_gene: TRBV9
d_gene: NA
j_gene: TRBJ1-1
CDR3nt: TGTGCCAGCAGCTCCGACTGGAACACTGAAGCTTTCTTT
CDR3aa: CASSSDWNTEAFF

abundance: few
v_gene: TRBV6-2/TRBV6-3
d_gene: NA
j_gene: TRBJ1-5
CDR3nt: TGTGCCAGCACCCAAGGTATAGTCCGGAATCAGCCCCAGCATTTT
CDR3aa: CASTQGIVRNQPQHF

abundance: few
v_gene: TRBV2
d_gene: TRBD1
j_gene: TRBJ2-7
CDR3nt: TGTGCCAGCACCTCATTGGGGACAGCGTTTACCTACGAGCAGTACTTC
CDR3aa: CASTSLGTAFTYEQYF

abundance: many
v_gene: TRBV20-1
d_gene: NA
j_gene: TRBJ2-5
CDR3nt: TGCAGTGCTAGAGAGAGAGGACGAGGAGAGACCCAGTACTTC
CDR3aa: CSARERGRGETQYF

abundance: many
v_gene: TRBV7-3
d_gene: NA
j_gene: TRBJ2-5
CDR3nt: TGTGCCAGCAGCTTATTAGGGGGTGCCCAAGAGACCCAGTACTTC
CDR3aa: CASSLLGGAQETQYF

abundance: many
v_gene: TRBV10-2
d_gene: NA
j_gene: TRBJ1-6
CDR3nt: TGCGCCAGCAAAAAGACCGGGACGAATTCACCCCTCCACTTT
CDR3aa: CASKKTGTNSPLHF

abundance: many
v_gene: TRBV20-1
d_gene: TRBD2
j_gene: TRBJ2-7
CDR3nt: TGCAGTGCTAGAGATATGGGGACTAGCGGGAGCCCCTACGAGCAGTACTTC
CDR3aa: CSARDMGTSGSPYEQYF

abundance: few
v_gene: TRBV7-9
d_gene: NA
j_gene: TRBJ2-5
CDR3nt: TGTGCCAGCAGCTCCGAGGACAGAAGCCGAGAGACCCAGTACTTC
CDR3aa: CASSSEDRSRETQYF

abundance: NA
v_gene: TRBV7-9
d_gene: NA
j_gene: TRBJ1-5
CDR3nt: TGTGCCAGCAGCTTAGAAGGGGCCCCCAATCAGCCCCAGCATTTT
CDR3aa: CASSLEGAPNQPQHF

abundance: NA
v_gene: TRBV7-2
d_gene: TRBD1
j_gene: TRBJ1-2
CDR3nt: TGTGCCAGCAGCTCGGACAGGGTACGCGGCTACACCTTC
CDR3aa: CASSSDRVRGYTF

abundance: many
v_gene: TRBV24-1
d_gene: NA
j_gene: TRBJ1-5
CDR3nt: TGTGCCACCAGTGATCCAGGGGAGCCCCAGCATTTT
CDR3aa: CATSDPGEPQHF

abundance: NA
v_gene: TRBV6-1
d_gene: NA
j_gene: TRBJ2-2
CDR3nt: TGTGCCGGCACCCAGTCTAGTGCGAACACCGGGGAGCTGTTTTTT
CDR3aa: CAGTQSSANTGELFF

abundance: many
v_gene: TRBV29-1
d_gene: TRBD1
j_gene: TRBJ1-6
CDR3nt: TGCAGCGTACGGGACAGCTCCTATAATTCACCCCTCCACTTT
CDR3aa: CSVRDSSYNSPLHF

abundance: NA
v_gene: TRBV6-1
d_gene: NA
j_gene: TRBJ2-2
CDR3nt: TGTGCCAGCAGTGGGCAGGGTACCTCCGGGGAGCTGTTTTTT
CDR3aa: CASSGQGTSGELFF

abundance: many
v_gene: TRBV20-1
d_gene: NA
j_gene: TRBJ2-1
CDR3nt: TGCAGCACAATAGGGATCTCACGCAATGAGCAGTTCTTC
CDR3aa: CSTIGISRNEQFF

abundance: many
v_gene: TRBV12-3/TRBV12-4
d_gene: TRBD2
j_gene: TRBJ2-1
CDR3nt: TGTGCCAGCAGTCCCTCGGTCAGACTAGCGGGGGATGAGCAGTTCTTC
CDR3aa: CASSPSVRLAGDEQFF

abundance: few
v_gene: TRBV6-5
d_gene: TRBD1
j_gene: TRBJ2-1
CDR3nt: TGTGCCAGCAGTTACGATGGCTGGACAGGGGGCAAGGATGAGCAGTTCTTC
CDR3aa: CASSYDGWTGGKDEQFF

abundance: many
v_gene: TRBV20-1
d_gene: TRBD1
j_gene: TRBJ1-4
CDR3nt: TGCAGTGCACCGACAGGGGGCGCGGAAAAACTGTTTTTT
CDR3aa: CSAPTGGAEKLFF

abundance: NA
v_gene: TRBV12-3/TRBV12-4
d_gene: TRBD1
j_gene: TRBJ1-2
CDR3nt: TGTGCCAGCAGTTTGATACAGGGGGGCGGCTACACCTTC
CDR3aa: CASSLIQGGGYTF

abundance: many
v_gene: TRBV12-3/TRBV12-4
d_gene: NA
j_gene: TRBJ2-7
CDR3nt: TGTGCCAGCAGTTGGGGGTACCTACCCTACGAGCAGTACTTC
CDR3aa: CASSWGYLPYEQYF

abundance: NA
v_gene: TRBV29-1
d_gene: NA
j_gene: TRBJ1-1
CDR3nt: TGCAGCGGTTACCGGGGGTTGACTGAAGCTTTCTTT
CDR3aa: CSGYRGLTEAFF

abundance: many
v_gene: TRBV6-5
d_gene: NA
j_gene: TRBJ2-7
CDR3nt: TGTGCCAGCAGTTACACCTACTCCGCCTACGAGCAGTACTTC
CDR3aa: CASSYTYSAYEQYF

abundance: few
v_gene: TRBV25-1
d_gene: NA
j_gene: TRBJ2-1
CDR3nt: TGTGCCAGCAGTCATATGGACATTTTGGGGTTAGCAAATGAGCAGTTCTTC
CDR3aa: CASSHMDILGLANEQFF

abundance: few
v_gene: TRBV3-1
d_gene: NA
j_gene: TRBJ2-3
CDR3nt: TGTGCCAGCGCCAACGAGCTAGGGGCTGATACGCAGTATTTT
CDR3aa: CASANELGADTQYF

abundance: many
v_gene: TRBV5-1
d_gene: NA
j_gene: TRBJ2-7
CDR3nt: TGCGCCAGCAGCTTGGGGTCTCAGGGCGGCGAGCAGTACTTC
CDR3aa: CASSLGSQGGEQYF

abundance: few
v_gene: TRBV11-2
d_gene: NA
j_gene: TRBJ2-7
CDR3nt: TGTGCCAGCAGCTTAGTCCCGGGAGCCGGGCAAGACGAGCAGTACTTC
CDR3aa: CASSLVPGAGQDEQYF

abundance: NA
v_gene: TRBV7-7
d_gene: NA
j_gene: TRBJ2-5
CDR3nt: TGTGCCAGCAGCCGCGCTTACGGCGGATCGGAAGAGACCCAGTACTTC
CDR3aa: CASSRAYGGSEETQYF

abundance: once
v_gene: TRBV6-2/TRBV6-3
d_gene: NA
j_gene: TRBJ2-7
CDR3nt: TGTGCCAGCAGTTCTCGGGGAAACTCCTCCTACGAGCAGTACTTC
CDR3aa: CASSSRGNSSYEQYF

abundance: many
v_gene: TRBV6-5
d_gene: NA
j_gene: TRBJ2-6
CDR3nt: TGTGCCAGCAGTTACTCGATAGGGGCCAACGTCCTGACTTTC
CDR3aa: CASSYSIGANVLTF